The 25 T cell receptor beta chains given below trace back to one sample, sequenced in a study of post-analysis software for immune sequencing data. No antigens are known for them. Study conclusions and caveats: Elevated frequency relative to controls characterized roughly 5 TRBV segments in patients, TRBV5-6, TRBV5-1 and TRBV20-1 among them.

cDNA libraries of TCR beta carried unique molecular identifiers. A single record per CDR3 protein comes from TCRdb applying MiXCR to the PCR reads. The sample has 700,000 to 900,000 distinct CDR3 sequences, about half seen once. Source material: blood. These receptors were taken from a girl aged 5-17 years with multiple sclerosis.

This clonotype appeared a few times. The rearrangement uses TRBV29-1 and TRBJ1-2; D is perhaps TRBD1 (6 bases). V was pared by 5 bases and J by 0 bases, with 7 bases between. Germline-derived CDR1 and CDR2 are SQVTM and ANQGSEA. This CDR3 spans 12 amino acids. The CDR3 coding sequence is TGCAGCGTTTACAGGGCTAACTATGGCTACACCTTC. Its protein is CSVYRANYGYTF.

The chain has TRBV6-5 and TRBJ2-1; 13 nucleotides line up with TRBD2. CDR3 length equals 17 residues. Germline CDR1 MNHEY, CDR2 SVGAGI. V gave up 0 bases and J gave up 8 bases; unmatched junction bases: 7. The CDR3 sequence: CASSYSIGLAGDYEQFF. The CDR3 DNA follows: TGTGCCAGCAGTTACTCGATAGGACTAGCGGGAGATTATGAGCAGTTCTTC.

V gene TRBV20-1 combines with J gene TRBJ2-1; TRBD1 might be the D (5 bases). CDR3 length equals 13 residues. V dropped 3 bases and J dropped 5 bases, with 11 bases sitting between them. In germline, CDR1 is DFQATT, CDR2 SNEGSKA (reference sequence). CDR3 sequence: CSARNPGHNEQFF. The CDR3, as DNA: TGCAGTGCTAGGAATCCAGGGCACAATGAGCAGTTCTTC.

The chain uses TRBV10-3 and TRBJ2-3; 8 positions match TRBD2. The CDR3 is made up of 18 amino acids. From germline, CDR1 is ENHRY and CDR2 SYGVKD. Trimming cost V 2 bases and J 2 bases; bases outside gene matches: 12. CDR3 coding DNA: TGTGCCATCAGTGAGATAAGGCGGGAGGCAATGACCACAGATACGCAGTATTTT. Protein product: CAISEIRREAMTTDTQYF.

The rearrangement joins TRBV28 to TRBJ2-3, with D perhaps matching TRBD1 or TRBD2 (5 bases each). Germline V gene lookup returns CDR1 MDHEN and CDR2 SYDVKM. This CDR3 is 16 amino acids long. Trimming removed 6 bases from V and 4 bases from J, with 20 bases in between. CDR3 nucleotides: TGTGCCAGCAGCCGGCCGGGACCCGAGGGAGCAGATACGCAGTATTTT. Residues: CASSRPGPEGADTQYF.

The chain links TRBV6-1 to TRBJ1-2; D might be TRBD1 (5 bases). This CDR3 is 16 amino acids long. Germline V gene data show CDR1 as MNHNS and CDR2 as SASEGT. Deletions cut 6 bases from V and 7 bases from J, with 24 bases between. The CDR3 protein is CASSEWERVRAGGYTF. The CDR3 bases are TGTGCCAGCAGCGAATGGGAACGGGTCAGGGCGGGTGGCTACACCTTC.

This clonotype was observed a single time. The chain uses TRBV5-1 and TRBJ2-7; no firm D call. The CDR3 has 12 residues. The V and J ends lost 6 bases and 6 bases respectively, with 13 bases between them. Germline assignment: CDR1 SGHRS and CDR2 YFSETQ. The chain's CDR3 is CASIGFHGEQYF. The CDR3 DNA follows: TGCGCCAGCATCGGTTTCCATGGCGAGCAGTACTTC.

The sample holds a few counts of this clonotype. This chain connects TRBV20-1 to TRBJ2-1; TRBD2 matches 8 bases. The CDR3 is made up of 14 amino acids. V lost 1 base, J lost 7 bases, and 6 bases stayed unmatched. Germline CDR1 reads DFQATT; CDR2 reads SNEGSKA (reference sequence). The CDR3 DNA reads TGCAGTGCTAGAGTAAATCGGGAGGGGAATGAGCAGTTCTTC. It encodes CSARVNREGNEQFF.

This clonotype occurred a few times. The chain has TRBV5-1 and TRBJ2-7; 8 bases are shared with TRBD2. The germline CDR1 and CDR2 sequences are SGHRS and YFSETQ. V trimming: 0 bases; J trimming: 5 bases; junction bases outside the gene matches: 7. The CDR3 length is 15 residues. For the CDR3, the DNA is TGCGCCAGCAGCTTGGCCGGGAGGGCTCGGGACGAGCAGTACTTC. Translating gives CASSLAGRARDEQYF.

As to this clonotype: At one end, the junction sequence differs from germline, possibly due to a read error. This sequence joins TRBV15 and TRBJ1-4, with D perhaps TRBD1 (5 bases). Germline CDR1 LNHNV, CDR2 YYDKDF (reference sequence). The CDR3 loop spans 15 amino acids. The CDR3 sequence is CATSREGATNEKRFF. DNA of the CDR3: TGTGCCACCAGCAGAGAAGGGGCTACTAATGAAAAACGGTTTTTT.

This clonotype was seen only a few times. The rearrangement joins TRBV6-2 or TRBV6-3 to TRBJ1-2; D is unresolved. Trimming stripped 6 bases from V and 1 base from J, with 24 bases between. CDR3 length: 18 amino acids. Germline values: CDR1 MNHEY, CDR2 SVGEGT. Written as DNA, the CDR3 is TGTGCCAGCAGCTATACGTCGGGCAGAACCTCTGATAACTATGGCTACACCTTC. Translated, it gives CASSYTSGRTSDNYGYTF.

V usage is TRBV20-1 and J usage is TRBJ1-1, with D perhaps matching TRBD1 (6 bases). V dropped 3 bases and J dropped 1 base, with 15 bases sitting between them. CDR1 and CDR2 from the germline V gene are DFQATT and SNEGSKA (reference sequence). The CDR3 contains 15 residues. The CDR3 region is CSASRGGAENTEAFF. CDR3 DNA: TGCAGTGCTAGTCGGGGGGGCGCCGAGAACACTGAAGCTTTCTTT.

The CDR3 DNA follows: TGTGCCAGCAGTTTATCCGGGAGGCTACTCAATGAGCAGTTCTTC. Protein product: CASSLSGRLLNEQFF. The rearrangement uses TRBV27 and TRBJ2-1, with 7 bases that match TRBD2. In germline, CDR1 is MNHEY, CDR2 SMNVEV (reference sequence). J gave up 6 bases and V 0 bases, and 5 bases lay outside the gene matches. There are 15 residues in the CDR3.

The V call is TRBV20-1, the J call TRBJ2-1, with TRBD2 as a possible D gene (7 bases). Looked up from germline, CDR1 is DFQATT and CDR2 is SNEGSKA (reference sequence). V lost 3 bases and J 6 bases, leaving 18 bases between the germline ends. The CDR3 runs 15 residues. The DNA of the CDR3 is TGCAGTGCTAGGCGGGGACTGGGGGGGGCCAATGAGCAGTTCTTC. This translates into CSARRGLGGANEQFF.

The V call is TRBV6-5, the J call TRBJ2-1, with unresolved D. V lost 6 bases and J lost 8, with 17 bases in between. The CDR3 consists of 14 residues. Germline values: CDR1 MNHEY, CDR2 SVGAGI. The CDR3 loop is CASSQLQQSHEQFF. The CDR3 nucleotides read TGTGCCAGCAGCCAACTTCAACAGTCCCATGAGCAGTTCTTC.

In its sample, this clonotype was seen a few times. V and J are TRBV9 and TRBJ2-7; tentative D call: TRBD2 (5 bases). This CDR3 region has 16 residues. V was shortened by 4 bases and J by 0 bases, with 17 bases between the two germline ends. Germline CDR1 SGDLS, CDR2 YYNGEE. DNA for the CDR3: TGTGCCAGCAGCCCGAGGACTTCCCTGAGCTCCTACGAGCAGTACTTC. Protein product: CASSPRTSLSSYEQYF.

Regarding this clonotype: One end of the junction does not line up with germline, which may come from a read error. The V gene is TRBV7-2, the J gene TRBJ1-1, with D possibly TRBD1 on 6 matching bases. CDR3 length: 14 residues. Germline CDR1 reads SGHTA; CDR2 reads FQGNSA. The DNA of the CDR3 is TGTGCCAGCAGTTTAGAGGGGGGTGTCACTGAAGCTTTCTTT. It translates to CASSLEGGVTEAFF.

The chain has TRBV11-2 and TRBJ1-1, with D perhaps TRBD1 (5 bases). The CDR3 sequence is 12 residues long. The germline V gene encodes CDR1 SGHAT and CDR2 FQNNGV. V was trimmed by 3 bases and J by 7 bases, leaving 9 bases between them. As DNA, the CDR3 is TGTGCCAGCAGCTTTGACAGCTTTGAAGCTTTCTTT. Protein product: CASSFDSFEAFF.

Only a few counts were recorded for this clonotype. J is TRBJ1-2 and V is TRBV7-9; D is undetermined. V was clipped by 5 bases and J by 4 bases, with 17 bases between them. From germline, CDR1 is SEHNR and CDR2 FQNEAQ (reference sequence). The CDR3 contains 15 residues. CDR3 sequence reads: CASSPPSQVVYGYTF. In DNA form, the CDR3 reads TGTGCCAGCAGCCCCCCTTCCCAGGTGGTCTATGGCTACACCTTC.

The chain carries TRBV2 and TRBJ1-2; maybe TRBD1 (6 bases). The germline gives CDR1 SNHLY, CDR2 FYNNEI. Trimming pared 4 bases from V and 2 bases from J, leaving 11 bases between. This CDR3 is 14 amino acids long. As DNA, the CDR3 is TGTGCCAGCAGTGGGGGGGGCTGGAACTATGGCTACACCTTC. Translating it yields CASSGGGWNYGYTF.

This clonotype has a single count. The chain joins TRBV11-3 to TRBJ2-3; 11 nucleotides agree with TRBD2. The CDR3 totals 14 residues. The V gene's germline CDR1 is SGHNT and CDR2 YENEEA. J gave up 4 bases and V 5 bases, and 2 bases lay outside the gene matches. The CDR3 DNA sequence: TGTGCCAGCAGCACTAGCGGGAGTGCAGATACGCAGTATTTT. Translated: CASSTSGSADTQYF. The full variable domain, in which reference TRBV11-3 and TRBJ2-3 provide the parts outside the CDR3, is EAGVVQSPRYKIIEKKQPVAFWCNPISGHNTLYWYLQNLGQGPELLIRYENEEAVDDSQLPKDRFSAERLKGVDSTLKIQPAELGDSAVYLCASSTSGSADTQYFGPGTRLTVL.

The chain couples TRBV7-2 to TRBJ2-3, with 11 bases identical to TRBD2. Germline loops: CDR1 SGHTA, CDR2 FQGNSA. This CDR3 contains 16 residues. Trimming took 5 bases from V and 6 from J; bases not matched to a gene: 10. DNA of the CDR3: TGTGCCAGCAGCCATCCGCTAGCGGGAGGAGGTGATACGCAGTATTTT. Its protein product is CASSHPLAGGGDTQYF.

V is TRBV7-2 and J is TRBJ2-1, with D perhaps TRBD1 or TRBD2 (5 bases each). This CDR3 is built from 13 residues. V was pared by 7 bases and J by 9 bases, with 16 bases between. Germline CDR1 SGHTA, CDR2 FQGNSA. The CDR3 sequence is CASKGQTGTEQFF. CDR3 coding DNA: TGTGCCAGCAAAGGGCAAACCGGGACTGAGCAGTTCTTC.

The V call is TRBV7-2, the J call TRBJ2-5, with 11 nucleotides matching TRBD2. Germline V gene lookup returns CDR1 SGHTA and CDR2 FQGNSA. The CDR3 has 15 amino acids. The V segment lost 0 bases and the J segment 11 bases; nucleotides outside the gene matches: 8. The CDR3 is CASSLALAGAPGQYF. DNA for the CDR3: TGTGCCAGCAGCTTAGCACTAGCGGGAGCCCCGGGGCAGTACTTC.

This clonotype was seen a few times. This chain uses TRBV7-2 with TRBJ2-7; the D gene is possibly TRBD2 (5 bases). This CDR3 is 14 amino acids long. Per germline, CDR1 SGHTA and CDR2 FQGNSA. Trimming pared 2 bases from V and 5 bases from J, leaving 13 bases between. This CDR3 reads CASSLRSSWDEQYF. The CDR3 DNA follows: TGTGCCAGCAGCTTACGATCTAGCTGGGACGAGCAGTACTTC.